These T cell receptor beta chains were read from a single sample in a study of cytomegalovirus exposure and HLA in healthy donors. The table came from immunoSEQ multiplex PCR; TCRdb's copy has only in-frame clones and leaves some out. The table records 100,000 to 150,000 clones, more than 70% of them present only once. Sample: PBMCs. The receptors stem from a male donor in good health and CMV-seronegative. The CDR3 runs from the conserved cysteine through the conserved F or W. A D gene is named only where the DNA matches it firmly. The size field is filled for only some rows; it gives once, few, many or a size class.

clone_size	v_call	j_call	d_call	cdr3_aa	cdr3_nt
few	TRBV6-5	TRBJ2-7	.	CASSYGDSSEQYF	TGTGCCAGCAGTTACGGGGACTCCAGCGAGCAGTACTTC
.	TRBV4-3	TRBJ2-3	.	CASSQVADLSTDTQYF	TGCGCCAGCAGCCAAGTTGCGGACTTGAGCACAGATACGCAGTATTTT
few	TRBV5-4	TRBJ1-1	TRBD1	CASSLDRGGEAFF	TGTGCCAGCAGCTTAGACAGGGGTGGTGAAGCTTTCTTT
.	TRBV7-3	TRBJ2-2	TRBD2	CASKLAGNTGELFF	TGTGCCAGCAAACTAGCGGGCAACACCGGGGAGCTGTTTTTT
.	TRBV4-2	TRBJ1-1	TRBD1	CASGTGRSTEAFF	TGTGCCAGCGGGACAGGGAGGTCCACTGAAGCTTTCTTT
.	TRBV7-2	TRBJ2-7	TRBD1	CASSFTGTGVEQYF	TGTGCCAGCAGCTTTACCGGGACAGGGGTCGAGCAGTACTTC
.	TRBV4-3	TRBJ1-4	TRBD1	CASSLDRNEKLFF	TGCGCCAGCAGCCTGGACAGGAATGAAAAACTGTTTTTT
.	TRBV5-6	TRBJ2-1	.	CASSSWTHAYNEQFF	TGTGCCAGCAGCTCCTGGACTCATGCCTACAATGAGCAGTTCTTC
.	TRBV6-5	TRBJ2-7	TRBD2	CASSGTSSPPEQYF	TGTGCCAGCAGTGGGACTAGCAGTCCTCCCGAGCAGTACTTC
few	TRBV6-1	TRBJ2-2	.	CATRDSSNTGELFF	TGTGCCACTAGAGACAGTTCGAACACCGGGGAGCTGTTTTTT
.	TRBV9	TRBJ2-2	TRBD2	CASSSRAAASGGLGLLFF	TGTGCCAGCAGCTCCCGTGCGGCTGCTAGCGGGGGCCTCGGATTGCTGTTTTTT
.	TRBV14	TRBJ1-3	.	CASRGGGGNTIYF	TGTGCCAGCAGGGGCGGAGGTGGAAACACCATATATTTT
.	TRBV29-1	TRBJ1-2	.	CSVEDPRTAGLYGYTF	TGCAGCGTTGAAGATCCCCGGACGGCGGGGTTGTATGGCTACACCTTC
once	TRBV27	TRBJ1-2	.	CASSLSIGGYGYTF	TGTGCCAGCAGTTTATCGATAGGGGGCTATGGCTACACCTTC
few	TRBV10-1	TRBJ1-6	.	CASSEFTGKWGSPLHF	TGCGCCAGCAGTGAGTTCACAGGGAAGTGGGGGTCACCCCTCCACTTT
.	TRBV11-2	TRBJ2-6	.	CAGQDSSGANVLTF	TGTGCCGGTCAGGACAGCTCTGGGGCCAACGTCCTGACTTTC
.	TRBV5-6	TRBJ2-7	TRBD2	CASSPGLADYEQYF	TGTGCCAGCAGCCCGGGACTAGCGGACTACGAGCAGTACTTC
.	TRBV30	TRBJ1-5	.	CAWRDRWNQPQHF	TGTGCCTGGAGGGACAGATGGAATCAGCCCCAGCATTTT
.	TRBV5-4	TRBJ1-5	TRBD1	CASSRDRGRGSSQPQHF	TGTGCCAGCAGCCGGGACAGGGGGCGCGGGAGTTCCCAGCCCCAGCATTTT
few	TRBV18	TRBJ1-1	.	CASSFQGAGETEAFF	TGTGCCAGCTCATTTCAAGGGGCGGGGGAGACTGAAGCTTTCTTT
.	TRBV2	TRBJ2-3	TRBD2	CASRDGLAGADTQYF	TGTGCCAGCAGGGACGGACTAGCGGGAGCAGATACGCAGTATTTT
.	TRBV5-1	TRBJ2-1	.	CASSVQGNDEQFF	TGCGCCAGCAGCGTACAGGGAAACGATGAGCAGTTCTTC
.	TRBV21-1	TRBJ1-4	.	CASSRCQKNATNEKLFF	TGTGCCAGCAGCAGGTGCCAGAAAAATGCAACTAATGAAAAACTGTTTTTT
.	TRBV19	TRBJ2-3	.	CATQGLTDTQYF	TGTGCCACTCAGGGGCTCACAGATACGCAGTATTTT
few	TRBV5-1	TRBJ1-1	TRBD1	CASSWSQGAGRNTEAFF	TGCGCCAGCAGCTGGTCGCAGGGGGCTGGGAGGAACACTGAAGCTTTCTTT
once	TRBV2	TRBJ1-2	.	CASRRNGYTF	TGTGCCAGCAGGAGAAATGGCTACACCTTC
.	TRBV11-2	TRBJ1-5	.	CASSPGSQPQHF	TGTGCCAGCAGCCCGGGGAGTCAGCCCCAGCATTTT
.	TRBV6-5	TRBJ1-6	.	CASSERGNSPLHF	TGTGCCAGCAGTGAAAGGGGTAATTCACCCCTCCACTTT
.	TRBV14	TRBJ2-4	.	CASSRSGQGLAKNIQYF	TGTGCCAGCAGCCGGTCAGGCCAGGGTCTAGCCAAAAACATTCAGTACTTC
.	TRBV6-4	TRBJ2-1	.	CASSNSAYNEQFF	TGTGCCAGCAGCAATAGTGCTTACAATGAGCAGTTCTTC
.	TRBV5-4	TRBJ2-5	.	CASSLRGGVGETQYF	TGTGCCAGCAGCCTGAGGGGGGGGGTGGGGGAGACCCAGTACTTC
.	TRBV30	TRBJ2-3	TRBD2	CAWSEGLAGGDTQYF	TGTGCCTGGAGTGAAGGACTAGCGGGAGGAGATACGCAGTATTTT
.	TRBV7-2	TRBJ1-5	TRBD1	CASSSHRGTQHF	TGTGCCAGCAGCTCCCACAGGGGAACCCAGCATTTT
once	TRBV7-2	TRBJ2-6	.	CASSPGESGANVLTF	TGTGCCAGCAGTCCAGGGGAGTCTGGGGCCAACGTCCTGACTTTC
few	TRBV5-6	TRBJ1-4	.	CASSWGGNEKLFF	TGTGCCAGCAGCTGGGGGGGTAACGAAAAACTGTTTTTT
once	TRBV10-3	TRBJ1-2	.	CAVGSGTPYGYTF	TGTGCCGTCGGATCGGGGACACCGTATGGCTACACCTTC
.	TRBV7-9	TRBJ1-2	.	CASSQKGVSFYGYTF	TGTGCCAGCAGCCAAAAGGGGGTTTCCTTCTATGGCTACACCTTC
.	TRBV4-3	TRBJ2-1	TRBD1	CASSQVTGTGGLNEQFF	TGCGCCAGCAGCCAAGTAACCGGGACAGGGGGCTTGAATGAGCAGTTCTTC
.	TRBV9	TRBJ2-5	.	CASSVDREETQYF	TGTGCCAGCAGCGTCGACAGAGAAGAGACCCAGTACTTC
.	TRBV7-6	TRBJ2-5	.	CASSLVGGGRRETQYF	TGTGCCAGCAGCTTAGTTGGGGGGGGGCGTAGGGAGACCCAGTACTTC
many	TRBV30	TRBJ1-6	.	CAWRGGSYNSPLHF	TGTGCCTGGAGGGGAGGGAGTTATAATTCACCCCTCCACTTT
.	TRBV4-3	TRBJ2-7	TRBD1	CASSPGQGNPYEQYF	TGCGCCAGCAGCCCGGGACAGGGTAATCCCTACGAGCAGTACTTC
.	TRBV7-9	TRBJ1-2	.	CASSPRGSANYGYTF	TGTGCCAGCAGCCCCCGCGGTTCCGCTAACTATGGCTACACCTTC
.	TRBV7-2	TRBJ2-2	.	CASTRGNTGELFF	TGTGCCAGCACCAGGGGAAACACCGGGGAGCTGTTTTTT
.	TRBV7-9	TRBJ1-2	.	CASSGEVAFKNYGYTF	TGTGCCAGCAGTGGAGAGGTAGCTTTCAAGAACTATGGCTACACCTTC
few	TRBV18	TRBJ1-5	TRBD1	CASSVGTANSNQPQHF	TGTGCCAGCTCAGTAGGGACAGCGAATAGCAATCAGCCCCAGCATTTT
.	TRBV9	TRBJ1-1	.	CASSVAMETGNTEAFF	TGTGCCAGCAGCGTAGCCATGGAAACAGGCAACACTGAAGCTTTCTTT
.	TRBV2	TRBJ1-2	TRBD1	CASTSNGQGATVYGYTF	TGTGCCAGCACCAGCAACGGACAGGGGGCGACCGTCTATGGCTACACCTTC
.	TRBV5-8	TRBJ2-3	.	CASSFEGTSSTDTQYF	TGTGCCAGCAGCTTTGAGGGCACTTCTAGCACAGATACGCAGTATTTT
.	TRBV7-2	TRBJ2-1	TRBD2	CASRLQRGEQFF	TGTGCCAGCCGCCTTCAGCGGGGGGAGCAGTTCTTC
few	TRBV4-2	TRBJ1-4	TRBD1	CASSQGYDGTDEKLFF	TGTGCCAGCAGCCAAGGATACGATGGGACAGATGAAAAACTGTTTTTT
few	TRBV27	TRBJ1-5	.	CASSLSMGRGWPQHF	TGTGCCAGCAGTTTATCCATGGGCCGGGGGTGGCCCCAGCATTTT
.	TRBV4-3	TRBJ2-7	.	CASSPDRTYEQYF	TGCGCCAGCAGCCCGGACAGAACCTACGAGCAGTACTTC
.	TRBV18	TRBJ2-7	.	CASSPPGGRGYEQYF	TGTGCCAGCTCACCACCGGGGGGGCGCGGGTACGAGCAGTACTTC
.	TRBV27	TRBJ2-7	.	CASRSQGYSSYEQYF	TGTGCCAGCAGGTCACAGGGCTATAGCTCCTACGAGCAGTACTTC